These T cell receptor beta chains were read from a single sample in a study of shared clonotypes between healthy human individuals. The method was immunoSEQ multiplex PCR; TCRdb's version includes in-frame clones alone and lacks a portion of them. Of over 2 million clones listed, about 95% are singletons. Input material: naive CD8+ T cells sorted from blood. Receptors were obtained from a man aged 18 to 30 in good health. CDR3s include the opening cysteine and the closing phenylalanine or tryptophan. The order of the fields is V gene, J gene, CDR3 protein.

TRBV7-9	TRBJ1-1	CASSAPSVTEAFF
TRBV7-9	TRBJ2-1	CASSELAGETYNEQFF
TRBV9	TRBJ2-7	CASSVKGGYEQYF
TRBV9	TRBJ1-2	CASSEIGGPYGYTF
TRBV27	TRBJ1-1	CASSYGGQNTEAFF
TRBV25-1	TRBJ1-5	CASGGGGSNQPQHF
TRBV9	TRBJ1-1	CASSVGPGLSTEAFF
TRBV27	TRBJ2-1	CASSLDYTNEQFF
TRBV4-1	TRBJ2-7	CASSQDPSGSDSTYEQYF
TRBV9	TRBJ2-3	CASGIGGVPDTQYF